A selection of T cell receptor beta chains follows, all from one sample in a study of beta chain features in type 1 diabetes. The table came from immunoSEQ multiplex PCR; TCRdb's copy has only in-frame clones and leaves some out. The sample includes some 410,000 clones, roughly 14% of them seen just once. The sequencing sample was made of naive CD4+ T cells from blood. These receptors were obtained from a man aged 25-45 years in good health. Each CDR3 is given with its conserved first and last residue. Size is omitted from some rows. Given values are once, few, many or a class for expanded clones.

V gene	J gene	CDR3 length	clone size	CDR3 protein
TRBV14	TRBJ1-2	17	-	CASSQDRYGQTRDGYTF
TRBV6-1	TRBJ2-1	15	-	CASRFLLAGHNEQFF
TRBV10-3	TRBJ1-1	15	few	CAISEDRDQNTEAFF
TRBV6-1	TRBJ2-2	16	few	CASSEGQLRGTGELFF
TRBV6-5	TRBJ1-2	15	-	CASSYSRGGDYGYTF
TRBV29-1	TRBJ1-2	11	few	CSVNEDYGYTF
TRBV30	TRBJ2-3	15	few	CAWSPGLSSTDTQYF
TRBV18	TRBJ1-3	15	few	CASSPPGTAGNTIYF
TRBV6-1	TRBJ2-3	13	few	CATKPGRLNTQYF
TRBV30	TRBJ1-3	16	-	CAWSVGRRSSGNTIYF
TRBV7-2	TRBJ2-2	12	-	CASSPDRAELFF
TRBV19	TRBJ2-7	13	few	CASSRDLHYEQYF
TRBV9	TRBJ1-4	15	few	CASSRTGRPNEKLFF